Listed below are T cell receptor beta chains from one sample, sequenced in a study of blood T cells in healthy people across ages. Via MiXCR, TCRdb re-called the 5' RACE reads, giving one row per CDR3 protein. The table shows 1.5 million to 2 million distinct CDR3 sequences, with approximately 40% occurring only once. Sequencing was carried out using blood. The receptors were gathered from a human donor in good health. Both conserved end residues are part of each CDR3. The order of the fields is V gene, clone size, D gene, J gene, CDR3 protein, CDR3 DNA. A D gene is named only where the DNA matches it firmly. Only some rows state a clone size, as once, few, many or a class for expanded clones.

TRBV11-2	NA	NA	TRBJ1-1	CASSLWSVGGGTEAFF	TGTGCCAGCAGCTTATGGAGTGTGGGGGGAGGTACTGAAGCTTTCTTT
TRBV14	few	NA	TRBJ1-2	CASVGTGRSDGYTF	TGTGCCAGCGTCGGTACAGGGAGGTCGGATGGCTACACCTTC
TRBV25-1	few	NA	TRBJ1-1	CASSEYRAKNTEAFF	TGTGCCAGCAGTGAATATAGGGCAAAGAACACTGAAGCTTTCTTT
TRBV28	NA	TRBD2	TRBJ2-7	CANDIRGVFYEQYF	TGTGCCAACGATATACGGGGGGTGTTCTACGAGCAGTACTTC
TRBV4-3	NA	NA	TRBJ2-7	CASSQDQETTQYF	TGCGCCAGCAGCCAAGATCAAGAGACGACGCAGTACTTC
TRBV12-3/TRBV12-4	NA	TRBD2	TRBJ2-1	CASNGGGAHNEQFF	TGTGCCAGCAACGGGGGAGGGGCCCACAATGAGCAGTTCTTC
TRBV20-1	many	NA	TRBJ2-7	CSASRAGPLEQYF	TGCAGTGCCTCAAGGGCAGGGCCCTTGGAGCAGTACTTC
TRBV6-2/TRBV6-3	many	TRBD1	TRBJ2-6	CASSWDRAGANVLTF	TGTGCCAGCAGCTGGGACAGGGCTGGGGCCAACGTCCTGACTTTC
TRBV3-1	NA	NA	TRBJ1-2	CASSQGAGRQDYGYTF	TGTGCCAGCAGCCAAGGGGCTGGACGGCAGGACTATGGCTACACCTTC
TRBV20-1	NA	NA	TRBJ1-4	CSAGDRNNEELFF	TGCAGTGCTGGCGACAGAAATAATGAAGAACTGTTTTTT
TRBV12-3/TRBV12-4	few	TRBD1	TRBJ1-1	CASLAGQGTEAFF	TGTGCCAGCTTAGCGGGACAGGGGACTGAAGCTTTCTTT
TRBV5-1	many	TRBD1	TRBJ2-5	CASSLGQGAETQYF	TGCGCCAGCAGCCTGGGACAGGGGGCCGAGACCCAGTACTTC
TRBV6-5	few	TRBD1	TRBJ2-1	CASRPGQSSYNEQFF	TGTGCCAGCAGACCGGGACAGAGCTCCTACAATGAGCAGTTCTTC
TRBV14	few	NA	TRBJ1-2	CASSRADYGYTF	TGTGCCAGCAGCCGAGCGGACTATGGCTACACCTTC
TRBV6-4	NA	TRBD1	TRBJ1-1	CASSEEGGREFAEAFF	TGTGCCAGCAGTGAGGAAGGGGGCAGGGAGTTTGCTGAAGCTTTCTTT
TRBV20-1	once	NA	TRBJ2-1	CSARDIRQLNNEQFF	TGCAGTGCTAGAGATATCAGACAGCTAAACAATGAGCAGTTCTTC
TRBV25-1	NA	TRBD1	TRBJ2-4	CASSEFGTGEAENIQYF	TGTGCCAGCAGTGAATTCGGGACAGGGGAGGCCGAAAACATTCAGTACTTC
TRBV10-3	NA	NA	TRBJ1-1	CATRGLAANTEAFF	TGTGCCACTCGGGGGTTGGCCGCGAACACTGAAGCTTTCTTT
TRBV2	NA	NA	TRBJ1-2	CASSASQGAWERGYTF	TGTGCCAGCAGTGCTTCACAGGGCGCCTGGGAGCGTGGCTACACCTTC
TRBV7-8	NA	NA	TRBJ1-5	CASIEGRPYSNQPQHF	TGTGCCAGCATCGAAGGACGGCCTTATAGCAATCAGCCCCAGCATTTT
TRBV20-1	NA	NA	TRBJ1-2	CSASPGMDYGYTF	TGCAGTGCTAGTCCCGGGATGGACTATGGCTACACCTTC
TRBV5-1	few	NA	TRBJ2-1	CASSLEVASSYNEQFF	TGCGCCAGCAGCTTGGAAGTCGCCAGCTCCTACAATGAGCAGTTCTTC
TRBV20-1	NA	TRBD1	TRBJ2-1	CSARVQGATNEQFF	TGCAGTGCTAGAGTACAGGGGGCTACAAATGAGCAGTTCTTC
TRBV29-1	NA	NA	TRBJ1-2	CSVAPQIEAPEDYGYTF	TGCAGCGTTGCCCCTCAGATAGAGGCCCCTGAGGACTATGGCTACACCTTC
TRBV29-1	many	TRBD1	TRBJ2-7	CSVEGSPGQGAREQYF	TGCAGCGTTGAGGGGTCCCCGGGACAGGGGGCAAGGGAGCAGTACTTC
TRBV20-1	NA	NA	TRBJ1-5	CSAGGRGYGQPQHF	TGCAGTGCCGGGGGCAGGGGATACGGTCAGCCCCAGCATTTT